Presented here are 32 T cell receptor beta chains from one specimen sequenced in a study of blood T cell repertoires in COVID-19 (TCRdb year 2020). Library generation was performed with the immunoSEQ multiplex PCR assay. The table comes from immuneACCESS by way of TCRdb, which keeps in-frame sequences with V and J called. Part of the clones is missing from these tables; in studies checked, under half for an unresolved V gene and the rest for unknown reasons. Here the sample has some 340,000 clones; around 83% occur a single time. Approximately 3.1% of the sample belongs to the ten largest clones. Material for sequencing was peripheral blood. The receptors derive from a young man with active or convalescent COVID-19.

This clone was counted once. V and J are TRBV24-1 and TRBJ2-5; 12 bases are shared with TRBD2. CDR3 length: 15 residues. Trimming took 4 bases from V and 2 from J; bases not matched to a gene: 1. Germline loops: CDR1 KGHDR, CDR2 SFDVKD. The CDR3 sequence: CATSEGLAGQETQYF. The CDR3 DNA sequence: TGTGCCACCAGTGAAGGACTAGCGGGGCAAGAGACCCAGTACTTC.

The CDR3 region has the DNA TGTGCCAGCAGCCAGACAGGGGGGTCCACTGAAGCTTTCTTT. As protein: CASSQTGGSTEAFF. The chain links TRBV7-9 to TRBJ1-1, with TRBD1 matching 9 bases. After removal of 5 bases from V and 4 bases from J, the junction contained 5 bases not matched to a gene. The germline V gene encodes CDR1 SEHNR and CDR2 FQNEAQ (reference sequence). The CDR3 loop spans 14 amino acids.

The CDR3 protein is CASGQTSGGYNEQFF. DNA of the CDR3: TGTGCCAGCGGACAGACTAGCGGGGGATACAATGAGCAGTTCTTC. This chain uses TRBV27 with TRBJ2-1; the match to TRBD2 covers 12 bases. This CDR3 spans 15 amino acids. Per germline, CDR1 MNHEY and CDR2 SMNVEV (reference sequence). V lost 8 bases, J lost 4 bases, and 6 bases stayed unmatched.

The V and J genes are TRBV18 and TRBJ1-6, with D perhaps matching TRBD1 (5 bases). Germline values: CDR1 KGHSH, CDR2 LQKENI. This CDR3 has 17 amino acids. The ends were cut back, 3 bases at V and 1 base at J, with 13 bases in the middle. The DNA for the CDR3 is TGTGCCAGCTCACCCGGCGGGGCGGGGTCCTATAATTCACCCCTCCACTTT. Residues: CASSPGGAGSYNSPLHF.

This chain uses TRBV4-3 with TRBJ1-2; D remains ambiguous. Per the germline V gene, CDR1 is LGHNA and CDR2 is YSLEER. V was shortened by 0 bases and J by 4 bases, with 18 bases between the two germline ends. This CDR3 is built from 17 residues. Here the CDR3 reads CASSQDNSAPVGYGYTF. The CDR3 DNA reads TGCGCCAGCAGCCAAGATAATAGCGCCCCCGTAGGCTATGGCTACACCTTC.

The chain joins TRBV6-5 to TRBJ1-2; D gene unclear. V gave up 5 bases and J gave up 3 bases, with 13 bases separating them. The CDR3 loop spans 14 amino acids. Germline V gene lookup returns CDR1 MNHEY and CDR2 SVGAGI. CDR3 amino acids: CASSPPGGHYGYTF. The CDR3 nucleotides are TGTGCCAGCAGTCCCCCGGGAGGGCACTATGGCTACACCTTC.

The chain is built from TRBV4-2 and TRBJ2-1; 8 nucleotides line up with TRBD2. The CDR3 has 16 residues. Trimming at V came to 3 bases and at J to 1 base, leaving 5 bases not matched to a gene. Germline-derived CDR1 and CDR2 are LGHNA and YNFKEQ. The CDR3 DNA follows: TGTGCCAGCAGCCATCCGGGGGGGCGGTCCTACAATGAGCAGTTCTTC. Translating it yields CASSHPGGRSYNEQFF.

The chain couples TRBV2 to TRBJ2-5; TRBD2 matches at 7 bases. There are 14 residues in the CDR3. V shed 6 bases and J 3 bases; nucleotides not matched to a gene: 7. CDR1 and CDR2 (germline): SNHLY, FYNNEI. The CDR3 sequence: CASSLGLAEETQYF. The CDR3 DNA follows: TGTGCCAGCAGCCTGGGGCTAGCGGAAGAGACCCAGTACTTC.

This clone was found a few times. This chain links TRBV28 with TRBJ2-7; TRBD2 matches 10 bases. The CDR3 is made up of 15 amino acids. V lost 6 bases, J lost 6 bases, and 11 bases stayed unmatched. The germline V gene has CDR1 MDHEN and CDR2 SYDVKM. Here the CDR3 DNA reads TGTGCCAGCAGACTCCAGCGGGAGGGTCCCGCCGAGCAGTACTTC. Its translation is CASRLQREGPAEQYF.

V is TRBV21-1 and J is TRBJ2-3; the D segment call TRBD2 is taken from the table without a DNA check. TRBV21-1 is listed as a pseudogene. The CDR3 has 17 amino acids. The CDR3 nucleotides are TGTGCCAGCAGCAAGGGTAGGGAGAGCGTATTTACAGATACGCAGTATTTT. Translated: CASSKGRESVFTDTQYF.

The J gene is TRBJ2-7, the V gene TRBV11-1; D remains unclear. Germline V lookup: CDR1 SGHAT, CDR2 FQDESV (reference sequence). The CDR3 spans 12 residues. Trimming left V 5 bases short and J 5 bases short, with 10 bases between. CDR3 nucleotides: TGTGCCAGCAGCACAGTCGGCCACGAGCAGTACTTC. It codes for CASSTVGHEQYF. The entire variable domain, with the rest obtained from reference TRBV11-1 and TRBJ2-7, is as follows: EAEVAQSPRYKITEKSQAVAFWCDPISGHATLYWYRQILGQGPELLVQFQDESVVDDSQLPKDRFSAERLKGVDSTLKIQPAELGDSAMYLCASSTVGHEQYFGPGTRLTVT.

A few counts support this clone. The chain couples TRBV11-2 to TRBJ2-1, with 9 bases matching TRBD1. The ends lost 5 bases at V and 11 bases at J; junction bases unmatched: 13. Germline assignment: CDR1 SGHAT and CDR2 FQNNGV. The CDR3 runs to 15 residues. The CDR3 is CASSSRDRVSIKQFF. For the CDR3, the DNA is TGTGCCAGCAGCAGCCGGGACAGGGTGTCAATAAAGCAGTTCTTC.

The rearrangement joins TRBV7-6 to TRBJ2-7; D ambiguous. Germline CDR1 is SGHVS and CDR2 is FNYEAQ. CDR3 length equals 11 residues. V was trimmed by 5 bases and J by 7 bases, leaving 9 bases between them. The CDR3 here is CASSPGGEQYF. The DNA for the CDR3 is TGTGCCAGCAGCCCGGGTGGGGAGCAGTACTTC. Full variable domain (rest looked up from reference TRBV7-6 and TRBJ2-7): GAGVSQSPRYKVTKRGQDVALRCDPISGHVSLYWYRQALGQGPEFLTYFNYEAQQDKSGLPNDRFSAERPEGSISTLTIQRTEQRDSAMYRCASSPGGEQYFGPGTRLTVT.

The sample holds a few counts of this clone. CDR3 sequence (DNA): TGTGCCAGCAGTTTCCGCTTACGCGATGAAAAACTGTTTTTT. Translated: CASSFRLRDEKLFF. This rearrangement joins TRBV28 to TRBJ1-4; no reliable D call. Trimming pared 3 bases from V and 6 bases from J, leaving 11 bases between. Germline CDR1 is MDHEN and CDR2 is SYDVKM. The CDR3 totals 14 residues. The variable domain in full, completed from reference TRBV28 and TRBJ1-4, reads DVKVTQSSRYLVKRTGEKVFLECVQDMDHENMFWYRQDPGLGLRLIYFSYDVKMKEKGDIPEGYSVSREKKERFSLILESASTNQTSMYLCASSFRLRDEKLFFGSGTQLSVL.

J is TRBJ1-5 and V is TRBV6-2 or TRBV6-3; weak D call: TRBD1 (6 bases). Germline lookup yields CDR1 MNHEY and CDR2 SVGEGT. This CDR3 comprises 16 residues. V lost 6 bases and J lost 5, with 20 bases in between. CDR3 coding DNA: TGTGCCAGCAGCCCAAATGCAGGGGTTGGGGATCAGCCCCAGCATTTT. Residues: CASSPNAGVGDQPQHF.

The rearrangement joins TRBV6-1 to TRBJ2-7; TRBD1 aligns across 9 bases. V gave up 2 bases and J gave up 2 bases; unmatched junction bases: 4. Germline V gene sequence: CDR1 MNHNS, CDR2 SASEGT. CDR3 size: 15 residues. This CDR3 is CASSEYGTGTYEQYF. The CDR3 DNA reads TGTGCCAGCAGTGAATACGGGACAGGGACCTACGAGCAGTACTTC.

This chain links TRBV11-3 with TRBJ2-7; D perhaps matches TRBD1 (6 bases). Germline CDR1 and CDR2: SGHNT and YENEEA. CDR3 length: 13 residues. With 0 bases removed from V and 5 bases from J, the gap between germline ends came to 8 bases. The CDR3 DNA reads TGTGCCAGCAGCTTAGAACAGGGAAACGAGCAGTACTTC. As protein: CASSLEQGNEQYF.

This clone was recorded only once. The V and J genes are TRBV29-1 and TRBJ2-2; D might be TRBD1 (5 bases). The CDR3 is made up of 14 amino acids. Trimming took off 3 bases at V and 3 bases at J, with 11 bases between the two ends. Germline loops: CDR1 SQVTM, CDR2 ANQGSEA. The CDR3 DNA reads TGCAGCGTTGATAGGGGCATGGACACCGGGGAGCTGTTTTTT. Residues: CSVDRGMDTGELFF.

The V call is TRBV14, the J call TRBJ1-6; tentative D call: TRBD1 (5 bases). V was shortened by 4 bases and J by 8 bases, with 15 bases between the two germline ends. This CDR3 is 15 amino acids long. Looked up from germline, CDR1 is SGHDN and CDR2 is FVKESK. CDR3 amino acids: CASSPLAGRYSPLHF. Written as DNA, the CDR3 is TGTGCCAGCAGCCCTCTGGCAGGGCGGTATTCACCCCTCCACTTT.

This chain links TRBV11-3 with TRBJ2-1, with a tentative D call TRBD1 (6 bases). From germline, CDR1 is SGHNT and CDR2 YENEEA. V lost 5 bases and J 4 bases, leaving 12 bases between the germline ends. This CDR3 contains 14 residues. CDR3 coding DNA: TGTGCCAGCAGCCCCACAGGGCTTTACAATGAGCAGTTCTTC. The encoded protein is CASSPTGLYNEQFF. Drawing the rest from reference TRBV11-3 and TRBJ2-1, the complete variable domain is EAGVVQSPRYKIIEKKQPVAFWCNPISGHNTLYWYLQNLGQGPELLIRYENEEAVDDSQLPKDRFSAERLKGVDSTLKIQPAELGDSAVYLCASSPTGLYNEQFFGPGTRLTVL.

This clone was observed once. CDR3 protein: CASSSSKGDYEQYF. The CDR3 coding sequence is TGTGCCAGCAGCTCATCTAAAGGAGACTACGAGCAGTACTTC. The gene calls are TRBV7-8 and TRBJ2-7; D call uncertain. The CDR3 sequence is 14 residues long. Germline V CDR1 and CDR2: SGHVS, FQNEAQ. Between the trimmed V and J ends, which lost 4 bases and 3 bases, there was a span of 13 bases.

This clone has a single count. This chain joins TRBV5-4 and TRBJ2-3, with a tentative D call TRBD2 (7 bases). CDR1 is SGHNT and CDR2 is YYREEE in the germline V gene (reference sequence). The V end was cut by 5 bases, the J end by 3 bases, with 19 bases between. This CDR3 is built from 16 residues. The CDR3: CASRADRTGGTDTQYF. The CDR3 nucleotides are TGTGCCAGCAGAGCAGACAGGACCGGGGGGACAGATACGCAGTATTTT.

This clone showed up just once. The chain links TRBV7-2 to TRBJ2-7; the D is unclear. Trimming pared 5 bases from V and 1 base from J, leaving 15 bases between. Germline CDR1 SGHTA, CDR2 FQGNSA. The CDR3 runs to 15 residues. The chain's CDR3 is CASSLDSTPSYEQYF. The DNA for the CDR3 is TGTGCCAGCAGCCTTGACTCTACCCCGTCCTACGAGCAGTACTTC.

This clone was seen more than once but under ten times. V usage is TRBV6-5 and J usage is TRBJ2-7; tentatively, D is TRBD2 (5 bases). V lost 6 bases, J lost 6 bases, and 9 bases lay in between. This CDR3 spans 11 amino acids. From germline, CDR1 is MNHEY and CDR2 SVGAGI. The CDR3 is CASSGVSEQYF. The CDR3 DNA reads TGTGCCAGCAGCGGGGTCTCCGAGCAGTACTTC.

This clone was counted a single time. The V and J genes are TRBV6-2 or TRBV6-3 and TRBJ2-7, with 9 bases aligning to TRBD2. The CDR3 extends over 16 amino acids. Germline trimming cut 2 bases from V and 5 bases from J; bases unmatched to any gene: 10. The V gene's germline CDR1 is MNHEY and CDR2 SVGEGT. CDR3 sequence: CASSYLGGLAGNEQYF. Here the CDR3 DNA reads TGTGCCAGCAGTTACCTAGGAGGTCTAGCGGGAAACGAGCAGTACTTC.

The J gene is TRBJ2-2, the V gene TRBV5-1; 9 nucleotides match TRBD2. Germline V gives CDR1 SGHRS, CDR2 YFSETQ. CDR3 length: 15 amino acids. V shed 3 bases, J shed 1 base, and the junction held 1 base outside the gene matches. The CDR3 reads CASSSSGKNTGELFF. CDR3 nucleotides: TGCGCCAGCAGCTCTAGCGGGAAGAACACCGGGGAGCTGTTTTTT.

DNA of the CDR3: TGTGCCAGCAGTGAGACAGTAAAAGAGACCCAGTACTTC. This translates into CASSETVKETQYF. V usage is TRBV2 and J usage is TRBJ2-5, with D maybe TRBD1 (5 bases). The CDR3 has 13 residues. The V end lost 3 bases, the J end lost 3 bases, and 8 bases lay between the germline ends. Germline lookup yields CDR1 SNHLY and CDR2 FYNNEI.

The chain combines TRBV25-1 with TRBJ2-1, with 11 bases lining up with TRBD2. V dropped 4 bases and J dropped 10; count of bases not matched to a gene: 6. The CDR3 loop spans 14 amino acids. Germline CDR1 and CDR2: MGHDK and SYGVNS. DNA for the CDR3: TGTGCCAGCAGTGTAGCGGGAGGGGTAGAAGAGCAGTTCTTC. Amino acid sequence: CASSVAGGVEEQFF.

This clone appeared a single time. The V and J genes are TRBV11-3 and TRBJ1-1, with D maybe TRBD1 (5 bases). Trimming removed 8 bases from V and 6 bases from J, with 10 bases in between. The CDR3 consists of 11 residues. Germline values: CDR1 SGHNT, CDR2 YENEEA. The CDR3 here is CASGGVAEAFF. The CDR3 DNA reads TGTGCCAGCGGGGGGGTCGCTGAAGCTTTCTTT.

The chain recombines TRBV7-9 with TRBJ2-7, with D maybe TRBD2 (6 bases). Trimming cost V 1 base and J 2 bases, with 9 bases left between them. The germline V gene encodes CDR1 SEHNR and CDR2 FQNEAQ (reference sequence). The CDR3 covers 14 residues. CDR3 amino acids: CASSLVGTAYEQYF. For the CDR3, the DNA is TGTGCCAGCAGCTTAGTTGGGACTGCCTACGAGCAGTACTTC.

The chain employs TRBV4-1 and TRBJ2-1; D may be TRBD2 (6 bases). From germline, CDR1 is MGHRA and CDR2 YSYEKL. The CDR3 length is 18 residues. The V end lost 2 bases, the J end lost 0 bases, and 17 bases lay between the germline ends. The CDR3 DNA reads TGCGCCAGCAGCCAAAGTGGGGTTGGGGGGAGCTCCTACAATGAGCAGTTCTTC. Its protein is CASSQSGVGGSSYNEQFF.

The chain carries TRBV11-3 and TRBJ2-5, with 7 positions matching TRBD1. This CDR3 region has 15 residues. Per the germline V gene, CDR1 is SGHNT and CDR2 is YENEEA. After removal of 5 bases from V and 4 bases from J, the junction contained 10 bases not matched to a gene. Here the CDR3 reads CASSETGQTSETQYF. CDR3 nucleotide sequence: TGTGCCAGCAGCGAGACGGGACAGACCTCAGAGACCCAGTACTTC.